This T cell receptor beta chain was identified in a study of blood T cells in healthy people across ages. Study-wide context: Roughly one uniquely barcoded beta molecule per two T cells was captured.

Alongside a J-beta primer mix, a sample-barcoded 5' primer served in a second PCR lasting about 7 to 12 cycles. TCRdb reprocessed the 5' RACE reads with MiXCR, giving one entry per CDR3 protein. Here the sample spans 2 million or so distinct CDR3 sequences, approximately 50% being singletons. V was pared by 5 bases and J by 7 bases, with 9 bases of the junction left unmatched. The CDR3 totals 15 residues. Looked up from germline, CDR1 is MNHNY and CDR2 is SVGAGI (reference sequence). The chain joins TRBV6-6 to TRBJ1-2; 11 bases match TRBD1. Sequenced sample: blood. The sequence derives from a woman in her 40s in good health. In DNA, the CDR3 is TGTGCCAGCAGTAAGGGGACAGGGGGAGAGTTTGGCTACACCTTC. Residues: CASSKGTGGEFGYTF.